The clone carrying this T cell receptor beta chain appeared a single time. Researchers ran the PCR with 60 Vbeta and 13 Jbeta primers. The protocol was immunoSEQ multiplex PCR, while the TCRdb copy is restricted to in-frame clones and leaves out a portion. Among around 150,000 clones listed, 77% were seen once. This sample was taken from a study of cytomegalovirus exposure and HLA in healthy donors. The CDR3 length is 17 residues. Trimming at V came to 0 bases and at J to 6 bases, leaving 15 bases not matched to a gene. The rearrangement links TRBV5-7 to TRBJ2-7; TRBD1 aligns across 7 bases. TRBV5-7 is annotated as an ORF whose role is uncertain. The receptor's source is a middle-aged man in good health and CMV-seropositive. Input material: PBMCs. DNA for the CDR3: TGTGCCAGCAGCTTGGCAGTCAACAGGGGCGGTTCTGGCGAGCAGTACTTC. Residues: CASSLAVNRGGSGEQYF.